The entry below describes one T cell receptor beta chain. Its antigen is unknown. In germline, CDR1 is MGHRA, CDR2 YSYEKL. The CDR3 contains 16 residues. The germline V and J ends were trimmed by 1 base and 2 bases, with 12 bases remaining between them. The repertoire was sequenced with immunoSEQ multiplex PCR; TCRdb's copy has only in-frame clones and lacks some. In the table there are over 90,000 clones, approximately 89% of which are singletons. The data were obtained in a study of T cell responses to AZD1222 COVID-19 vaccine. Study findings and constraints: The reported proportion of spike-specific TCRs targeting unmutated variant regions was nearly half. Repertoire sampling occurred only after the peak T cell response. The sample set comprised mostly white British donors with more females, and clonal diversity was possibly underestimated. CD4 TCRs covered the whole spike, strongest at regions 160-218 and 743-854.

Sample: peripheral blood, taken on day 0 of AZD1222 vaccination. The genes are TRBV4-1 and TRBJ1-5, with a weak D call TRBD1 (5 bases). The sequence came from an adult in good health. Here the CDR3 reads CASSQGGVVGNQPQHF. In DNA, the CDR3 is TGCGCCAGCAGCCAAGGGGGCGTGGTGGGCAATCAGCCCCAGCATTTT.